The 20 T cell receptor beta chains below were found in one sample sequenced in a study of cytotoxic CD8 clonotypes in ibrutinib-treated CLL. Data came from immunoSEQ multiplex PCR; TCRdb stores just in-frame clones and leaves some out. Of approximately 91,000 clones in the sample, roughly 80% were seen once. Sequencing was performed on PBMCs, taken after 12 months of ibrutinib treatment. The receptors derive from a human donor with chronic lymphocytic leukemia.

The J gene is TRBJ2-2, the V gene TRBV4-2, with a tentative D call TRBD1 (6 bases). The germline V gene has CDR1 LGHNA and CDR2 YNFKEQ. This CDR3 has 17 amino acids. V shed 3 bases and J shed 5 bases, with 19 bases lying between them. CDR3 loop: CASSQELTGWGTGELFF. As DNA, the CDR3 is TGTGCCAGCAGCCAGGAACTCACAGGGTGGGGGACCGGGGAGCTGTTTTTT.

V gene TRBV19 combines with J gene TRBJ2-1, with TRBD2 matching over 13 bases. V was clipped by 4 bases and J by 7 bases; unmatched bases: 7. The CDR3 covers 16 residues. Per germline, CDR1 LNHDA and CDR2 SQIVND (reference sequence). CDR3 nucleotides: TGTGCCAGTAGTACCCGACTAGCGGGAGGTAGGAATGAGCAGTTCTTC. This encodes CASSTRLAGGRNEQFF.

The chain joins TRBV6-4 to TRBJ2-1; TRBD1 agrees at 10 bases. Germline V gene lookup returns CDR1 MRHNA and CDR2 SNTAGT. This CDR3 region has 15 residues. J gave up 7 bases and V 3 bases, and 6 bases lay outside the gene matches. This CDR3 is CASSEGGQGWNEQFF. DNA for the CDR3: TGTGCCAGCAGTGAAGGGGGACAGGGGTGGAATGAGCAGTTCTTC.

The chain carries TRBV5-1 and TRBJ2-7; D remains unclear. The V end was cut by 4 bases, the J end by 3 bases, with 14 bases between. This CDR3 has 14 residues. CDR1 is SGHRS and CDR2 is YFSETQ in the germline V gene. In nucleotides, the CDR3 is TGCGCCAGCAGCGTCAACGGCGGTAACTACGAGCAGTACTTC. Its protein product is CASSVNGGNYEQYF.

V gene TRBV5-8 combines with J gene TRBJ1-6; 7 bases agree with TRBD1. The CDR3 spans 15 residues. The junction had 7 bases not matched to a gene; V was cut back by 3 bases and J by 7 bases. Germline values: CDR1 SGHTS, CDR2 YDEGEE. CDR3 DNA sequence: TGTGCCAGCAGCTGGACCCGGGACAGCAATTCACCCCTCCACTTT. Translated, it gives CASSWTRDSNSPLHF. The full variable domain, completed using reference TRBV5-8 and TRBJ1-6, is EAGVTQSPTHLIKTRGQQATLRCSPISGHTSVYWYQQALGLGLQFLLWYDEGEERNRGNFPPRFSGRQFPNYSSELNVNALELEDSALYLCASSWTRDSNSPLHFGNGTRLTVT.

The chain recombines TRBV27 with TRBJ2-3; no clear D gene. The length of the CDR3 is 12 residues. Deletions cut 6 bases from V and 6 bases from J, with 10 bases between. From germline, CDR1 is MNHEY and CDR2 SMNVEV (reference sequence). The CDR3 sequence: CASRPNSDTQYF. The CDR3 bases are TGTGCCAGCAGACCCAATTCGGATACGCAGTATTTT.

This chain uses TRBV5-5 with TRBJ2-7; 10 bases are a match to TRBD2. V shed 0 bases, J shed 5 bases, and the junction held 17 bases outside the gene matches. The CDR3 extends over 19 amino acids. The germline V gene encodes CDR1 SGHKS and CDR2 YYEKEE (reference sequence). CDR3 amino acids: CASSLGYNRPSGRLDEQYF. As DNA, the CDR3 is TGTGCCAGCAGCTTGGGCTACAACCGGCCTAGCGGGAGACTTGACGAGCAGTACTTC. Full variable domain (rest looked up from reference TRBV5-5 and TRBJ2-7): DAGVTQSPTHLIKTRGQQVTLRCSPISGHKSVSWYQQVLGQGPQFIFQYYEKEERGRGNFPDRFSARQFPNYSSELNVNALLLGDSALYLCASSLGYNRPSGRLDEQYFGPGTRLTVT.

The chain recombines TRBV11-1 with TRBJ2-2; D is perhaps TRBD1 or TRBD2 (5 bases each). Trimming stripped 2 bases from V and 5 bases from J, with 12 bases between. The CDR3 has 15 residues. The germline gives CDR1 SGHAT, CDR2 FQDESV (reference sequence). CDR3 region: CASSLTGRGTGELFF. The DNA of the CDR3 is TGTGCCAGCAGCTTAACAGGTCGGGGAACCGGGGAGCTGTTTTTT.

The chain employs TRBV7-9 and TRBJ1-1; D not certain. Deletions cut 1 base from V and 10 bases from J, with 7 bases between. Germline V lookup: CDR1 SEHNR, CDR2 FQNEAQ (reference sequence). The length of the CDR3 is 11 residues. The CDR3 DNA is TGTGCCAGCAGCTTAGAGGTCGGAGCTTTCTTT. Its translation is CASSLEVGAFF.

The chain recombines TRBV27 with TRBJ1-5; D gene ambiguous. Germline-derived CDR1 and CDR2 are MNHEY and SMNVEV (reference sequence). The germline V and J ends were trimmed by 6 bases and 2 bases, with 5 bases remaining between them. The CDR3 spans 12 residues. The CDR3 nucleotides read TGTGCCAGCAGGAGTGGCAATCAGCCCCAGCATTTT. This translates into CASRSGNQPQHF.

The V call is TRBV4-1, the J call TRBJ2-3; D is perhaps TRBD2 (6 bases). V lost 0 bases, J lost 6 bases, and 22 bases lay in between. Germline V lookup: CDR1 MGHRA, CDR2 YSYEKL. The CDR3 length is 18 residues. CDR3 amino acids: CASSQEVPGAGAGDTQYF. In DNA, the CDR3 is TGCGCCAGCAGCCAAGAGGTCCCCGGGGCCGGCGCGGGGGATACGCAGTATTTT.

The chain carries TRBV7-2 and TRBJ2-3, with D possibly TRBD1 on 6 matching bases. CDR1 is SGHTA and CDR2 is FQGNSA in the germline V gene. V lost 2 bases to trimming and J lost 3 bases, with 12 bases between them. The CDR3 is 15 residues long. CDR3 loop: CASSLSRQETDTQYF. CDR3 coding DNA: TGTGCCAGCAGCTTAAGTAGACAGGAAACAGATACGCAGTATTTT.

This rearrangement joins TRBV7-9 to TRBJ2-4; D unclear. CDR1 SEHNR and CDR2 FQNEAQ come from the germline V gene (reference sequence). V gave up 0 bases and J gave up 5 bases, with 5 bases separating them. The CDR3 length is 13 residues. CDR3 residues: CASSLAAENIQYF. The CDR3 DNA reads TGTGCCAGCAGCTTAGCGGCGGAAAACATTCAGTACTTC.

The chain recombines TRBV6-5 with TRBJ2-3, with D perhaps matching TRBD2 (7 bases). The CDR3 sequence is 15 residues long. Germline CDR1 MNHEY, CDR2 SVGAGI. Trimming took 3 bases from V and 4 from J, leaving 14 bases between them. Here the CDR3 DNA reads TGTGCCAGCAGTTATCGGGGGCGGGAGCCAGATACGCAGTATTTT. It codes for CASSYRGREPDTQYF.

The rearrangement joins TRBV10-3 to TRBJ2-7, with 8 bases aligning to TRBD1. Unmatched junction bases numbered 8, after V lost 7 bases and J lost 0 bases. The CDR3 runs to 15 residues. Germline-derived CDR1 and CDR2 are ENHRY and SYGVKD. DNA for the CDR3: TGTGCCATCACCCCGGACAGGGCCAGCTCCTACGAGCAGTACTTC. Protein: CAITPDRASSYEQYF.

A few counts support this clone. The CDR3 region has the DNA TGTGCCAGCTCACCGGGGCAGCCCAATCAGCCCCAGCATTTT. Its translation: CASSPGQPNQPQHF. The V and J genes are TRBV18 and TRBJ1-5; a weak D match, TRBD1 (5 bases). With 3 bases removed from V and 3 bases from J, the gap between germline ends came to 9 bases. Germline CDR1 and CDR2: KGHSH and LQKENI. The CDR3 is 14 residues long.

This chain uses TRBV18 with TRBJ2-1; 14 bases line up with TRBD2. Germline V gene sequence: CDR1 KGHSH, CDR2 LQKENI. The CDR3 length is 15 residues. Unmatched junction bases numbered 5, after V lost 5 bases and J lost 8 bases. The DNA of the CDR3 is TGTGCCAGCTCAGCGGTGACTAGCGGGGGGGATGAGCAGTTCTTC. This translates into CASSAVTSGGDEQFF.

CDR3 in DNA: TGTGCCAGCTCACCCGGGACCGCGAACACCGGGGAGCTGTTTTTT. Translated: CASSPGTANTGELFF. The V and J genes are TRBV18 and TRBJ2-2; perhaps D is TRBD1 or TRBD2 (5 bases each). In germline, CDR1 is KGHSH, CDR2 LQKENI. V was shortened by 3 bases and J by 0 bases, with 8 bases between the two germline ends. The CDR3 is 15 amino acids.

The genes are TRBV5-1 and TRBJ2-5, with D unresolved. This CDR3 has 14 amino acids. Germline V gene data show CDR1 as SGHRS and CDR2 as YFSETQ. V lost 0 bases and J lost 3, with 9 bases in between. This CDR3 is CASSLAPPEETQYF. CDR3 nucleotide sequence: TGCGCCAGCAGCTTGGCACCGCCGGAAGAGACCCAGTACTTC.

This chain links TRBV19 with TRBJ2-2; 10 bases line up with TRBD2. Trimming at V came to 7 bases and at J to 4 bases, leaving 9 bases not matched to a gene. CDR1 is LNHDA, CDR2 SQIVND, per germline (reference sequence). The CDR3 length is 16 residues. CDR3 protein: CASIGLAVIGTGELFF. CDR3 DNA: TGTGCCAGTATTGGACTAGCGGTGATCGGCACCGGGGAGCTGTTTTTT.